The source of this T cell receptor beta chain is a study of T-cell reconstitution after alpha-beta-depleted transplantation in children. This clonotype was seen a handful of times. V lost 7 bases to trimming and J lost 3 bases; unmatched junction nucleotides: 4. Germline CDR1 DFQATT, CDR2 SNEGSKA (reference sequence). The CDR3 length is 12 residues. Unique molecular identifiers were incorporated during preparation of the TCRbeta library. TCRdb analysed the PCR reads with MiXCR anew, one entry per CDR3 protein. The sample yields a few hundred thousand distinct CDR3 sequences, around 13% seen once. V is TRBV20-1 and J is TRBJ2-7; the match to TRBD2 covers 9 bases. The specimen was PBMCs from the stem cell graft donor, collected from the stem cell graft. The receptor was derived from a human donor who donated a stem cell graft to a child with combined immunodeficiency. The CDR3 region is CSVSLAGYEQYF. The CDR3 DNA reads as TGCAGTGTTTCACTAGCGGGCTACGAGCAGTACTTC.